The TCR beta chain under discussion was sequenced for a study of blood T cell repertoires in COVID-19 (dated by TCRdb to 2019 to 2021). Study-level background: Samples from collaborators originated in the United States, Italy and Spain and spanned both the acute and convalescent phases of COVID-19. Sample metadata almost always included a de-identified subject ID, COVID-19 status, age in years and sex. The material from the prospective study consisted of cDNA or gDNA derived from T cells, B-cell-depleted T cells, or PBMCs. The repertoires were made available in a free public database intended to serve as a resource for research on the immune response to SARS-CoV-2. HLA class I and class II types, where available, came from metadata supplied by the sample provider rather than from assay-based typing. The samples were drawn from the first 160 participants of the ongoing ImmuneRACE study and from 950 to 1,500 subjects provided by 6 global collaborators. Deeply sampled blood TCRbeta repertoires from subjects exposed to, actively infected with, or recovered from COVID-19 were included in the dataset. Broad study findings and their caveats: Clinical and demographic metadata were provided uncurated, with the amount varying by source and participant.

Reading the germline V gene (reference sequence) gives CDR1 LGHDT and CDR2 YNNKEL. V and J are truncated by 4 bases and 0 bases respectively, leaving an intervening sequence of 7 bases. The CDR3 measures 14 amino acids from cysteine to phenylalanine. CDR3 DNA is the only sequence kept; it has 42 bases, read in frame from the first base. Enrolling through a virtual design, the prospective study's participants ranged in age from about 18 to 89 years and lived across about two dozen United States geographic areas. Cohort assignment in the prospective study relied on participant-reported clinical history from a screening survey and a study questionnaire. Mobile phlebotomists in the prospective study collected whole blood, serum and a nasopharyngeal or oropharyngeal swab from every participant. Prospective study participants could optionally give additional blood draws and questionnaires over a 2-month period. Before DNA extraction, prospective study blood samples were shipped either frozen or at room temperature.

TCRbeta CDR3 regions were amplified from genomic DNA using the immunoSEQ Assay, a bias-controlled multiplex PCR. Per the authors' processing: Nucleated cell counts per sample were estimated from amplification of reference gene primers within the assay. Sequence reads were collapsed and filtered to measure the absolute abundance of every unique TCRbeta CDR3 rearrangement. For each sample, productive Simpson clonality was calculated as the square root of Simpson's diversity index over productive rearrangements. TCRdb retrieved this table from immuneACCESS and kept in-frame rearrangements only. Not all clones are present; in checked studies, unresolved V genes account for under half, and no reason is known for the remainder. The V and J calls and clone size come from that table; D and trimming were worked out from the DNA. In all, the sample holds roughly 430,000 clones, and roughly 88% of those were seen once. Approximately 2.1% of the sample is taken by the ten largest.

On this clone itself: It has no known antigen specificity. One base away there is no much larger clone; base qualities are not given.

The source material was PBMCs or T cells enriched from blood (not recorded which). This receptor chain uses TRBV3-1 (or the pseudogene TRBV3-2) and TRBJ1-5; tentative D gene TRBD1, with 5 bases matching. The TCR sequence derives from a woman between 40 and 55 years old with acute COVID-19. The nucleotides are TGTGCCAGCAGCCCCCAGGGTAGCAATCAGCCCCAGCATTTT. The translation is CASSPQGSNQPQHF.